Presented here are 11 T cell receptor beta chains from one specimen sequenced in a study of blood T cells in healthy people across ages. The second PCR ran about 6 to 12 cycles with a sample-barcoded 5' primer and J-beta primers. TCRdb re-analysed the 5' RACE reads in MiXCR, keeping a single row per CDR3 protein. This table holds about 1.8 million distinct CDR3 sequences, around 50% found once. Sequenced: blood. The receptor source for this set is a woman between 35 and 50 years old in good health.

V gene TRBV12-3 or TRBV12-4 combines with J gene TRBJ2-7; D is possibly TRBD1 or TRBD2 (5 bases each). The V end was cut by 5 bases, the J end by 7 bases, with 15 bases between. The CDR3 is 13 amino acids. The DNA for the CDR3 is TGTGCCAGCAGTACCGGGACGTTGGCTGAGCAGTACTTC. Amino acids: CASSTGTLAEQYF.

This clonotype was seen only a few times. V gene TRBV5-1 combines with J gene TRBJ2-5; 10 bases agree with TRBD2. The J segment lost 5 bases and the V segment lost 3 bases, leaving 13 bases of the junction unmatched. The CDR3 covers 17 residues. Looked up from germline, CDR1 is SGHRS and CDR2 is YFSETQ. CDR3 DNA: TGCGCCAGCAGCTATGTCTTACCGTCTAGCGGGGGTGAGACCCAGTACTTC. The encoded protein is CASSYVLPSSGGETQYF.

V is TRBV23-1 and J is TRBJ2-1; 9 bases line up with TRBD1. TRBV23-1 belongs to the ORF category, with a function that is uncertain. J lost 6 bases, V lost 8 bases, and 11 bases had no gene match. The CDR3 has 15 amino acids. DNA of the CDR3: TGCGCCAGCCTTACTACGGGACAGGGTGGCAATGAGCAGTTCTTC. This codes for CASLTTGQGGNEQFF.

The chain couples TRBV20-1 to TRBJ2-1; TRBD2 aligns across 14 bases. Looked up from germline, CDR1 is DFQATT and CDR2 is SNEGSKA (reference sequence). The CDR3 contains 14 residues. CDR3 sequence (DNA): TGCAATGCAGCGACTAGCGGGGGGGCGGAGACCCAGTTCTTC. Amino acids: CNAATSGGAETQFF.

The chain employs TRBV10-3 and TRBJ1-2; 11 bases match TRBD1. Germline lookup yields CDR1 ENHRY and CDR2 SYGVKD. V shed 4 bases, J shed 8 bases, and the junction held 15 bases outside the gene matches. The CDR3 spans 17 residues. CDR3 protein: CAISGASRTGGRGGYTF. For the CDR3, the DNA is TGTGCCATCAGTGGGGCATCGAGGACAGGGGGCCGAGGCGGCTACACCTTC.

This clonotype was recorded a few times. This chain links TRBV6-2 or TRBV6-3 with TRBJ2-5; possibly TRBD1 or TRBD2 for D (5 bases each). The CDR3 totals 13 residues. Germline V gene lookup returns CDR1 MNHEY and CDR2 SVGEGT. Trimming took 6 bases from V and 7 from J, leaving 15 bases between them. The CDR3 protein is CASRPGAEGTQYF. The DNA of the CDR3 is TGTGCCAGCAGACCCGGGGCAGAAGGGACCCAGTACTTC.

V gene TRBV20-1 combines with J gene TRBJ2-1; weak D call: TRBD1 (6 bases). Germline-derived CDR1 and CDR2 are DFQATT and SNEGSKA (reference sequence). This CDR3 has 15 residues. V was pared by 0 bases and J by 6 bases, with 15 bases between. CDR3 region: CSARDYRARGNEQFF. The CDR3 bases are TGCAGTGCTAGAGATTACAGGGCTCGAGGCAATGAGCAGTTCTTC.

Many counts were recorded for this clonotype. The chain carries TRBV29-1 and TRBJ2-7; D might be TRBD1 or TRBD2, each matching 5 bases. Germline lookup yields CDR1 SQVTM and CDR2 ANQGSEA. Trimming took off 7 bases at V and 2 bases at J, with 15 bases between the two ends. The CDR3 runs to 13 residues. The CDR3 sequence is CSALRDDTYEQYF. The CDR3 DNA follows: TGCAGCGCCCTCCGGGACGACACCTACGAGCAGTACTTC.

This clonotype was detected only a few times. The gene calls are TRBV12-3 or TRBV12-4 and TRBJ2-7, with D possibly matching TRBD2 (5 bases). The CDR3 sequence is 14 residues long. Trimming cost V 5 bases and J 2 bases, with 13 bases left between them. The CDR3, as DNA: TGTGCCAGCAGTCCCCGGGCGGGCACCTACGAGCAGTACTTC. Translating it yields CASSPRAGTYEQYF.

V and J are TRBV5-6 and TRBJ2-7; 8 nucleotides agree with TRBD1. Germline CDR1 and CDR2: SGHDT and YYEEEE. After removal of 0 bases from V and 4 bases from J, the junction contained 3 bases not matched to a gene. The CDR3 has 14 amino acids. CDR3 nucleotide sequence: TGTGCCAGCAGCTTGGGGGGACAGGAGTACGAGCAGTACTTC. Translating gives CASSLGGQEYEQYF.

The chain is built from TRBV12-3 or TRBV12-4 and TRBJ2-3; TRBD1 matches 9 bases. V gave up 11 bases and J gave up 7 bases; unmatched junction bases: 10. This CDR3 spans 13 amino acids. As DNA, the CDR3 is TGTGCCGCCCGTGGGACAGGGAAGAATACGCAGTATTTT. This sequence encodes CAARGTGKNTQYF.